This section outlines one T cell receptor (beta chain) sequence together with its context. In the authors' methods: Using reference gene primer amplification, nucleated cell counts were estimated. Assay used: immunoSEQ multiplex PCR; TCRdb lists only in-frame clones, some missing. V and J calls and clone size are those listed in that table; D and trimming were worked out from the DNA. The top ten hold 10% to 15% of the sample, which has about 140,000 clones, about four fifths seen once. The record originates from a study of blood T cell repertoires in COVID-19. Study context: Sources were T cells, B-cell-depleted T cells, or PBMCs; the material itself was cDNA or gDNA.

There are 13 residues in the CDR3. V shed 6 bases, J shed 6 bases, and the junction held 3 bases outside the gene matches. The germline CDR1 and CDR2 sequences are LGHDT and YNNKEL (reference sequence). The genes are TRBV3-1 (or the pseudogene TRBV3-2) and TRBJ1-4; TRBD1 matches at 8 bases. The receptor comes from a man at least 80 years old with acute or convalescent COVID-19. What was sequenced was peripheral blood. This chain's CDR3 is CASRLQGDEKLFF. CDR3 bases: TGTGCCAGCAGGCTACAGGGGGATGAAAAACTGTTTTTT.